Below are 18 T cell receptor beta chains sequenced from a single sample in a study of regulatory T cells in long-lasting Graves disease (dated by TCRdb to the early 2020s). The time point label on this specimen signifies: newly diagnosed GD, antithyroid drugs for less than 3 months. For both TCR sequencing and RNA sequencing, RNA was extracted from PBMCs using TRIzol. The library came from multiplex PCR. The instrument was an Illumina HiSeq 4000. To build TCR beta libraries, CDR3 regions were amplified by Arm-PCR using iRepertoire HTBI primers. TCRdb took the public reads, trimmed them with fastp at Q25, ran MiXCR for clone calling and kept in-frame beta chains. Records with the same CDR3 protein are collapsed into one entry carrying the most frequent genes and DNA. The sample has approximately 460,000 distinct CDR3 sequences on record, about 17% of them singletons. The top ten constitute over 8.5% of the sample.

The data also belong to a second study, concerning T cells in Graves' hyperthyroidism and ophthalmopathy.

Source: peripheral blood mononuclear cells (PBMCs), taken at new diagnosis, from a patient treated with antithyroid drugs. These receptors originate from a woman younger than 45 with Graves disease. Donor details come from another sample of the same person, matched by shared clones.

The chain couples TRBV7-2 to TRBJ2-5; weak D call: TRBD1 (5 bases). The CDR3 extends over 14 amino acids. Deletions cut 1 base from V and 4 bases from J, with 10 bases between. In germline, CDR1 is SGHTA, CDR2 FQGNSA. The CDR3 sequence is CASSLVPGSETQYF. The CDR3 region has the DNA TGTGCCAGCAGCTTAGTCCCAGGGTCAGAGACCCAGTACTTC.

J is TRBJ2-7 and V is TRBV10-3; D may be TRBD1 or TRBD2 (5 bases each). CDR3 length: 16 residues. Trimming cost V 0 bases and J 2 bases, with 14 bases left between them. CDR1 and CDR2 from the germline V gene are ENHRY and SYGVKD. The CDR3 DNA is TGTGCCATCAGTGAGTCCCGAGGGGTTAGCGCCTACGAGCAGTACTTC. As protein: CAISESRGVSAYEQYF.

In this sample, this clonotype turned up once. This chain uses TRBV19 with TRBJ2-1; the match to TRBD2 covers 9 bases. The length of the CDR3 is 15 residues. V shed 5 bases, J shed 1 base, and the junction held 3 bases outside the gene matches. Germline CDR1 is LNHDA and CDR2 is SQIVND (reference sequence). The CDR3 bases are TGTGCCAGTAGTGGGGCGGGAGGGTCCTACAATGAGCAGTTCTTC. As protein: CASSGAGGSYNEQFF.

The V call is TRBV27, the J call TRBJ1-5; the D gene is possibly TRBD1 (6 bases). CDR3 length equals 12 residues. Per the germline V gene, CDR1 is MNHEY and CDR2 is SMNVEV (reference sequence). V shed 8 bases and J shed 7 bases, with 12 bases lying between them. CDR3 in DNA: TGTGCCAGCCAACAGGGAATCCAGCCCCAGCATTTT. It is translated as CASQQGIQPQHF.

The rearrangement links TRBV6-5 to TRBJ1-4; a weak D match, TRBD1 (5 bases). Trimming pared 0 bases from V and 8 bases from J, leaving 16 bases between. Germline V CDR1 and CDR2: MNHEY, SVGAGI. The CDR3 is made up of 16 amino acids. CDR3 residues: CASSYSPLSGKEKLFF. The CDR3 DNA follows: TGTGCCAGCAGTTACTCGCCTTTGTCAGGGAAGGAAAAACTGTTTTTT.

This clonotype appeared many times. This chain uses TRBV6-5 with TRBJ1-1; tentative D call: TRBD1 (5 bases). V shed 4 bases and J shed 10 bases, with 22 bases lying between them. CDR1 is MNHEY, CDR2 SVGAGI, per germline. CDR3 length equals 15 residues. The CDR3 reads CASSSRRDSTVAAFF. Written as DNA, the CDR3 is TGTGCCAGCAGTTCCCGCCGGGACTCCACGGTGGCAGCTTTCTTT.

This clonotype was observed many times. This sequence joins TRBV12-3 or TRBV12-4 and TRBJ2-7; 11 bases align to TRBD2. The CDR3 has 14 residues. With 3 bases clipped from V and 5 bases from J, the junction kept 3 bases outside the gene matches. CDR3 DNA: TGTGCCAGCAGTTTTGTGACTAGCGGGAACGAGCAGTACTTC. Translation: CASSFVTSGNEQYF.

In the case of this clonotype: Only one base separates this from a far larger clonotype, so it likely reflects a read error. The V call is TRBV6-9, the J call TRBJ2-7, with 7 bases matching TRBD2. CDR1 and CDR2 (germline): MNHGY, SVAAGI. Unmatched junction bases numbered 3, after V lost 3 bases and J lost 1 base. The CDR3 totals 14 residues. In nucleotides, the CDR3 is TGTGCCAGCAGTTACTCAGCGGGGTCCTACGAGCAGTACTTC. This sequence encodes CASSYSAGSYEQYF.

The chain is built from TRBV7-9 and TRBJ2-1, with TRBD2 identical over 11 bases. Germline loops: CDR1 SEHNR, CDR2 FQNEAQ (reference sequence). The CDR3 contains 20 residues. V trimming: 5 bases; J trimming: 2 bases; junction bases outside the gene matches: 17. The CDR3 DNA reads as TGTGCCAGCAGCCTTTTGGTTGCCGGGACTAGCGGAAGGACCTACAATGAGCAGTTCTTC. Protein: CASSLLVAGTSGRTYNEQFF.

At least ten counts were recorded for this clonotype. The chain combines TRBV18 with TRBJ2-3, with TRBD1 as a possible D gene (7 bases). The V gene lost 0 bases and the J gene lost 0 bases, with 10 bases spanning the gap. CDR1 and CDR2 (germline): KGHSH, LQKENI. The CDR3 spans 16 residues. The CDR3 nucleotides are TGTGCCAGCTCACCACCGACAGGGACTAGCACAGATACGCAGTATTTT. Its translation is CASSPPTGTSTDTQYF. Variable domain in full (rest from reference TRBV18 and TRBJ2-3): NAGVMQNPRHLVRRRGQEARLRCSPMKGHSHVYWYRQLPEEGLKFMVYLQKENIIDESGMPKERFSAEFPKEGPSILRIQQVVRGDSAAYFCASSPPTGTSTDTQYFGPGTRLTVL.

In this sample, this clonotype turned up many times. The rearrangement joins TRBV20-1 to TRBJ2-1; 8 bases match TRBD2. Losses at the gene ends were 1 base for V and 5 bases for J; bases not matched to a gene: 10. Germline V CDR1 and CDR2: DFQATT, SNEGSKA (reference sequence). CDR3 length: 16 residues. CDR3 DNA: TGCAGTGCTAGAGGGTCAGCGGGAGAGGGAGACAATGAGCAGTTCTTC. Translation: CSARGSAGEGDNEQFF.

In this sample, this clonotype turned up once. This chain links TRBV19 with TRBJ1-6; D might be TRBD1 (5 bases). CDR3 length equals 14 residues. V lost 1 base and J lost 14, with 15 bases in between. CDR1 is LNHDA, CDR2 SQIVND, per germline (reference sequence). This chain's CDR3 is CASSIAGRDATLHF. The DNA for the CDR3 is TGTGCCAGTAGTATAGCGGGCAGGGACGCCACCCTCCACTTT.

The chain uses TRBV24-1 and TRBJ2-3; D ambiguous. This CDR3 region has 11 residues. In germline, CDR1 is KGHDR, CDR2 SFDVKD. Trimming pared 7 bases from V and 2 bases from J, leaving 3 bases between. The CDR3 loop is CATSLTDTQYF. CDR3 coding DNA: TGTGCCACCAGCCTCACAGATACGCAGTATTTT.

This chain connects TRBV6-2 or TRBV6-3 to TRBJ2-1; 12 bases fit TRBD2. Losses at the gene ends were 7 bases for V and 6 bases for J; bases not matched to a gene: 7. CDR3 length: 15 residues. Looked up from germline, CDR1 is MNHEY and CDR2 is SVGEGT. The CDR3: CASKLAGGDANEQFF. The CDR3 bases are TGTGCCAGCAAACTAGCGGGAGGTGATGCCAATGAGCAGTTCTTC.

The chain uses TRBV19 and TRBJ2-1, with 12 bases matching TRBD2. In germline, CDR1 is LNHDA, CDR2 SQIVND (reference sequence). The junction had 6 bases not matched to a gene; V was cut back by 6 bases and J by 6 bases. This CDR3 is built from 15 residues. This chain's CDR3 is CASSPGLAGTNEQFF. The CDR3, as DNA: TGTGCCAGTAGCCCCGGACTAGCGGGAACCAATGAGCAGTTCTTC.

This clonotype was counted many times. V gene TRBV11-2 combines with J gene TRBJ2-1; tentatively, D is TRBD2 (5 bases). V lost 8 bases and J 10 bases, leaving 21 bases between the germline ends. The CDR3 is made up of 14 amino acids. Germline values: CDR1 SGHAT, CDR2 FQNNGV. CDR3 sequence: CASSRGLGPWEQFF. The CDR3 DNA sequence: TGTGCCAGCTCTAGAGGGCTAGGACCTTGGGAGCAGTTCTTC.

About this clonotype itself: A much more abundant neighbour one base away suggests this may be a read error. The chain has TRBV11-2 and TRBJ2-1; D is ambiguous. The germline CDR1 and CDR2 sequences are SGHAT and FQNNGV. The CDR3 covers 16 residues. This CDR3 is CASSLGTATSYNELFF. The CDR3 region has the DNA TGTGCCAGCAGCTTGGGAACGGCCACCTCCTACAATGAGCTGTTCTTC.

This clonotype was found a few times. The chain carries TRBV29-1 and TRBJ2-2, with a weak D call TRBD1 (5 bases). Between the trimmed V and J ends, which lost 4 bases and 1 base, there was a span of 16 bases. Germline values: CDR1 SQVTM, CDR2 ANQGSEA. The CDR3 loop spans 16 amino acids. The CDR3 bases are TGCAGCGTTGGTCGATTCCAGGGCGGGAACACCGGGGAGCTGTTTTTT. Translating it yields CSVGRFQGGNTGELFF.